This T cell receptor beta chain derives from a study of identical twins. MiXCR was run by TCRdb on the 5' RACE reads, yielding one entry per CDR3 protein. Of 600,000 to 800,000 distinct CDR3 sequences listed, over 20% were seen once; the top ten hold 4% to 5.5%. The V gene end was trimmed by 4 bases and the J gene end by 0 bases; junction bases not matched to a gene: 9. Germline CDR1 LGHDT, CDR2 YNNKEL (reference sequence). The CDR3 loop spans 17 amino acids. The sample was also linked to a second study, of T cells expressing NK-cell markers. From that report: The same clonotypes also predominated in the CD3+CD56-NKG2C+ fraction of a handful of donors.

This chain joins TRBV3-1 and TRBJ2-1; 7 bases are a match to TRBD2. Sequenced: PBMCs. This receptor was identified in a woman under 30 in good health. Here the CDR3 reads CASSPSGGGDSYNEQFF. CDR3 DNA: TGTGCCAGCAGCCCATCGGGCGGGGGAGACTCCTACAATGAGCAGTTCTTC.